Listed here are 27 T cell receptor beta chains from one sample, sequenced in a study of blood T cell repertoires in COVID-19. Assay used: immunoSEQ multiplex PCR; TCRdb lists only in-frame clones, some missing. The sample lists 80,000 to 100,000 clones; 60% to 85% were seen once. The sequenced sample was peripheral blood. All receptors derive from a human donor in a cohort sampled during active COVID-19.

The chain uses TRBV6-5 and TRBJ1-3; 11 nucleotides agree with TRBD1. The CDR3 covers 16 residues. Trimming at V came to 2 bases and at J to 3 bases, leaving 3 bases not matched to a gene. Germline CDR1 is MNHEY and CDR2 is SVGAGI. The chain's CDR3 is CASSYGQGANGNTIYF. The CDR3 DNA reads as TGTGCCAGCAGTTACGGACAGGGGGCGAATGGAAACACCATATATTTT.

This clone was counted a few times. CDR3 protein: CASSSGLAGAKFYEQYF. DNA of the CDR3: TGTGCCAGCAGCTCCGGACTAGCGGGGGCCAAATTCTACGAGCAGTACTTC. This sequence joins TRBV7-9 and TRBJ2-7; 13 bases match TRBD2. V shed 4 bases, J shed 3 bases, and the junction held 9 bases outside the gene matches. The CDR3 covers 17 residues. Germline assignment: CDR1 SEHNR and CDR2 FQNEAQ (reference sequence).

The CDR3 protein is CAWGGLTEAFF. The CDR3 DNA sequence: TGTGCCTGGGGCGGGCTAACTGAAGCTTTCTTT. The V and J genes are TRBV30 and TRBJ1-1; unclear D gene. Germline V gene data show CDR1 as GTSNPN and CDR2 as SVGIG (reference sequence). The CDR3 runs to 11 residues. Trimming pared 5 bases from V and 5 bases from J, leaving 9 bases between.

This chain joins TRBV6-5 and TRBJ2-7, with 10 bases that match TRBD1. V shed 4 bases and J 2 bases; nucleotides not matched to a gene: 2. The CDR3 runs to 14 residues. Germline lookup yields CDR1 MNHEY and CDR2 SVGAGI. The DNA for the CDR3 is TGTGCCAGCAGTTCCGGACAGGGGGCCTACGAGCAGTACTTC. Residues: CASSSGQGAYEQYF.

The gene calls are TRBV27 and TRBJ2-7; 7 bases fit TRBD2. CDR3 length: 14 residues. The V and J ends lost 3 bases and 6 bases, in that order; junction bases with no gene match: 8. Germline CDR1 and CDR2: MNHEY and SMNVEV (reference sequence). The CDR3 region has the DNA TGTGCCAGCAGTTTTGGGGGGGGAATGGGCGAGCAGTACTTC. Encoded protein: CASSFGGGMGEQYF.

This rearrangement joins TRBV5-8 to TRBJ2-5, with D perhaps matching TRBD2 (6 bases). V lost 0 bases and J 5 bases, leaving 11 bases between the germline ends. CDR3 size: 14 residues. The germline V gene has CDR1 SGHTS and CDR2 YDEGEE. CDR3 coding DNA: TGTGCCAGCAGCTTGGCGGGAGCGGTGGAGACCCAGTACTTC. Translation gives CASSLAGAVETQYF.

The genes are TRBV19 and TRBJ1-4, with 10 nucleotides matching TRBD1. Germline lookup yields CDR1 LNHDA and CDR2 SQIVND (reference sequence). V was clipped by 0 bases and J by 6 bases; unmatched bases: 7. The CDR3 is 17 amino acids. In DNA form, the CDR3 reads TGTGCCAGTAGTATAGACCTGACAGGGGGCGCCTATGAAAAACTGTTTTTT. It yields the protein CASSIDLTGGAYEKLFF.

The V call is TRBV6-6, the J call TRBJ1-1; tentative D call: TRBD1 (5 bases). The V and J ends lost 2 bases and 4 bases respectively, with 14 bases between them. Germline CDR1 reads MNHNY; CDR2 reads SVGAGI (reference sequence). The CDR3 totals 15 residues. The CDR3 sequence is CASSYGREGRTEAFF. The CDR3 coding sequence is TGTGCCAGCAGTTACGGCAGGGAAGGGCGCACTGAAGCTTTCTTT.

The J gene is TRBJ2-5, the V gene TRBV6-5; 8 nucleotides align to TRBD1. The V gene end was trimmed by 6 bases and the J gene end by 1 base; junction bases not matched to a gene: 4. Germline loops: CDR1 MNHEY, CDR2 SVGAGI. CDR3 length equals 14 residues. CDR3 DNA: TGTGCCAGCAGCGGACAGGGCACCCAAGAGACCCAGTACTTC. This translates into CASSGQGTQETQYF.

V gene TRBV4-1 combines with J gene TRBJ1-5; perhaps TRBD1 as D (5 bases). The CDR3 is 15 residues long. CDR1 and CDR2 (germline): MGHRA, YSYEKL. V shed 3 bases and J shed 7 bases, with 16 bases lying between them. The CDR3: CASSQDTGEGQPQHF. The CDR3 DNA reads as TGCGCCAGCAGCCAGGACACCGGGGAGGGCCAGCCCCAGCATTTT.

This clone occurred a few times. The chain links TRBV27 to TRBJ2-2, with a possible D match to TRBD1 (6 bases). Trimming took off 9 bases at V and 3 bases at J, with 14 bases between the two ends. The CDR3 totals 14 residues. CDR1 is MNHEY, CDR2 SMNVEV, per germline (reference sequence). The chain's CDR3 is CARSDRKHTGELFF. CDR3 nucleotides: TGTGCCAGGTCCGACAGGAAACACACCGGGGAGCTGTTTTTT.

The chain employs TRBV28 and TRBJ1-6, with 8 bases matching TRBD1. CDR1 MDHEN and CDR2 SYDVKM come from the germline V gene. The CDR3 is 18 residues long. V shed 5 bases, J shed 8 bases, and the junction held 17 bases outside the gene matches. This CDR3 reads CASSPRTGSGSRDSPLHF. The CDR3 DNA sequence: TGTGCCAGCAGTCCACGGACAGGGAGTGGATCGAGGGATTCACCCCTCCACTTT.

The chain uses TRBV19 and TRBJ2-1; 7 nucleotides line up with TRBD1. This CDR3 has 12 residues. Germline V lookup: CDR1 LNHDA, CDR2 SQIVND (reference sequence). Trimming took 5 bases from V and 11 from J; bases not matched to a gene: 6. CDR3 DNA sequence: TGTGCCAGTAGTGACGACAGGGTAAAGCAGTTCTTC. Translation gives CASSDDRVKQFF.

The rearrangement joins TRBV7-9 to TRBJ2-2; D possibly corresponds to TRBD2 (6 bases). This CDR3 has 15 amino acids. Trimming stripped 3 bases from V and 5 bases from J, with 13 bases between. Germline CDR1 SEHNR, CDR2 FQNEAQ (reference sequence). For the CDR3, the DNA is TGTGCCAGCAGCTTGACTAGGGGCGGGACCGGGGAGCTGTTTTTT. Protein: CASSLTRGGTGELFF.

This chain links TRBV6-2 or TRBV6-3 with TRBJ2-1; D is perhaps TRBD1 (7 bases). The V gene's germline CDR1 is MNHEY and CDR2 SVGEGT. V was shortened by 4 bases and J by 4 bases, with 17 bases between the two germline ends. There are 16 residues in the CDR3. This CDR3 is CASSWARGRDYNEQFF. In nucleotides, the CDR3 is TGTGCCAGCAGTTGGGCGAGGGGGCGGGATTACAATGAGCAGTTCTTC.

The chain links TRBV21-1 to TRBJ2-4; TRBD2, the table's D call, was not compared with the DNA. TRBV21-1 is described as a pseudogene. This CDR3 is 16 amino acids long. CDR3 amino acids: CASVRTSGKGKNIQYF. CDR3 DNA: TGTGCCAGCGTGAGGACTAGCGGGAAGGGCAAAAACATTCAGTACTTC.

This chain links TRBV7-9 with TRBJ2-2, with D perhaps TRBD1 (6 bases). CDR1 is SEHNR and CDR2 is FQNEAQ in the germline V gene (reference sequence). The V and J ends lost 3 bases and 4 bases respectively, with 12 bases between them. This CDR3 region has 15 residues. CDR3 bases: TGTGCCAGCAGCTTCAACAGGGCGAGCACCGGGGAGCTGTTTTTT. It codes for CASSFNRASTGELFF.

The chain carries TRBV19 and TRBJ1-2; the D gene is possibly TRBD1 (5 bases). Germline-derived CDR1 and CDR2 are LNHDA and SQIVND (reference sequence). This CDR3 has 14 amino acids. The V end lost 2 bases, the J end lost 4 bases, and 11 bases lay between the germline ends. The CDR3 DNA sequence: TGTGCCAGTAGTATACAGGGCCCCATCTATGGCTACACCTTC. It translates to CASSIQGPIYGYTF. The full variable domain, completed using reference TRBV19 and TRBJ1-2, is DGGITQSPKYLFRKEGQNVTLSCEQNLNHDAMYWYRQDPGQGLRLIYYSQIVNDFQKGDIAEGYSVSREKKESFPLTVTSAQKNPTAFYLCASSIQGPIYGYTFGSGTRLTVV.

The genes are TRBV6-2 or TRBV6-3 and TRBJ1-6; D not certain. Trimming removed 2 bases at V and 13 bases at J, with 12 bases between. Germline V gene data show CDR1 as MNHEY and CDR2 as SVGEGT. The CDR3 spans 13 residues. The CDR3 sequence is CASSYPPGEPLHF. CDR3 coding DNA: TGTGCCAGCAGTTACCCTCCCGGAGAGCCCCTCCACTTT.

This clone was picked up a small number of times. This chain joins TRBV19 and TRBJ2-1; 10 bases agree with TRBD2. Germline-derived CDR1 and CDR2 are LNHDA and SQIVND (reference sequence). The ends lost 1 base at V and 7 bases at J; junction bases unmatched: 16. The CDR3 has 19 amino acids. The CDR3 sequence is CASSIGGLAGVFGRNEQFF. CDR3 nucleotide sequence: TGTGCCAGTAGTATAGGTGGGCTAGCGGGAGTGTTCGGGCGGAATGAGCAGTTCTTC.

The sample holds a few counts of this clone. The chain recombines TRBV7-8 with TRBJ2-3, with 12 bases fitting TRBD2. Unmatched junction bases numbered 10, after V lost 5 bases and J lost 4 bases. The CDR3 spans 17 residues. CDR1 and CDR2 from the germline V gene are SGHVS and FQNEAQ. In DNA, the CDR3 is TGTGCCAGCAGCCCCAGACTAGCGGGAGAGGTTTCAGATACGCAGTATTTT. Translated: CASSPRLAGEVSDTQYF.

The V gene is TRBV5-6, the J gene TRBJ1-1; TRBD1 matches 8 bases. The V gene's germline CDR1 is SGHDT and CDR2 YYEEEE. The J segment lost 3 bases and the V segment lost 3 bases, leaving 13 bases of the junction unmatched. The CDR3 runs to 17 residues. Written as DNA, the CDR3 is TGTGCCAGCAGCTCTACCGACAGGGGTGAGATGGACACTGAAGCTTTCTTT. Translation gives CASSSTDRGEMDTEAFF.

The CDR3 is CASSFLVEKLFF. In nucleotides, the CDR3 is TGTGCCAGCAGTTTTCTCGTGGAAAAACTGTTTTTT. V and J are TRBV28 and TRBJ1-4; no definite D call. Germline V gene lookup returns CDR1 MDHEN and CDR2 SYDVKM. Trimming pared 3 bases from V and 8 bases from J, leaving 7 bases between. The CDR3 contains 12 residues.

Concerning this clone itself: The same CDR3 is also encoded by other DNA sequences in this sample. The chain recombines TRBV27 with TRBJ2-7; 11 bases fit TRBD1. There are 16 residues in the CDR3. Germline CDR1 and CDR2: MNHEY and SMNVEV (reference sequence). The ends lost 3 bases at V and 2 bases at J; junction bases unmatched: 6. The CDR3 DNA sequence: TGTGCCAGCAGTTTTGCCGGGACAGGGGGGCCCTACGAGCAGTACGTC. Translation: CASSFAGTGGPYEQYV.

V gene TRBV7-2 combines with J gene TRBJ2-3; a possible D gene is TRBD2 (6 bases). Deletions cut 4 bases from V and 2 bases from J, with 16 bases between. CDR3 size: 16 residues. The germline CDR1 and CDR2 sequences are SGHTA and FQGNSA. CDR3: CASSSGLVRATDTQYF. Written as DNA, the CDR3 is TGTGCCAGCAGCTCGGGACTGGTAAGGGCCACAGATACGCAGTATTTT. The variable domain in full, completed from reference TRBV7-2 and TRBJ2-3, reads GAGVSQSPSNKVTEKGKDVELRCDPISGHTALYWYRQSLGQGLEFLIYFQGNSAPDKSGLPSDRFSAERTGGSVSTLTIQRTQQEDSAVYLCASSSGLVRATDTQYFGPGTRLTVL.

The rearrangement links TRBV19 to TRBJ2-1; perhaps TRBD2 as D (5 bases). The CDR3 covers 14 residues. Trimming removed 8 bases at V and 2 bases at J, with 13 bases between. Germline V gene lookup returns CDR1 LNHDA and CDR2 SQIVND (reference sequence). The CDR3, as DNA: TGTGCCAGTGCCCGGACTGGAACCTACAATGAGCAGTTCTTC. It translates to CASARTGTYNEQFF.

The chain joins TRBV5-1 to TRBJ2-5; unclear D gene. Between the trimmed V and J ends, which lost 2 bases and 0 bases, there was a span of 11 bases. Germline values: CDR1 SGHRS, CDR2 YFSETQ. This CDR3 spans 15 amino acids. The CDR3 coding sequence is TGCGCCAGCAGCTTTATTAGTCCGAACCAAGAGACCCAGTACTTC. This sequence encodes CASSFISPNQETQYF.